This T cell receptor beta chain was sequenced in a study of T cells in Graves' hyperthyroidism and ophthalmopathy (dated by TCRdb to the late 2010s). With respect to the entire study: To identify TCR V-J signatures that set the groups apart, the researchers used a discovery cohort of 90 to 100 patients, made up of around 42 with Graves' ophthalmopathy and about 55 with stable Graves' hyperthyroidism. Following sampling, methimazole starting at 30 mg daily was given to hyperthyroidism patients, and high-dose intravenous methylprednisolone was given to ophthalmopathy patients. The roughly 91 discovery patients were randomly split 7:3 into training and test sets. An independent validation cohort of 18 to 20 hyperthyroidism patients and over 15 patients who later progressed to ophthalmopathy tested prospective prediction of ophthalmopathy. In addition, the study compared T-cell repertoires in thyroid tissue and in blood from roughly six Graves' hyperthyroidism patients. According to the paper, TCR Vbeta CDR3 sequencing was carried out on over 130 peripheral blood samples, which came from under 50 ophthalmopathy, around 74 hyperthyroidism and roughly 17 progressor patients.

The study excluded patients with uncontrolled infections, other autoimmune diseases, pregnancy or lactation. Diagnoses were based on clinical symptoms, serum thyroxine and TRAb, thyroid ultrasound and orbital computed tomography. Total RNA was extracted using Trizol reagent, and RNA quality was assessed on an Agilent 2100 Bioanalyzer. The V end loses 5 bases and the J end loses 4 bases, and a stretch of 23 bases separates them. Its CDR3 holds 17 amino acids, cysteine through phenylalanine. Just CDR3 DNA is preserved here, 51 bases in frame from base 1. Via the germline V gene (reference sequence), CDR1 is SEHNR and CDR2 FQNEAQ. For this clonotype: Its antigen remains unidentified. Per-base qualities were not stored, and no clone one base away is much larger.

TCR beta CDR3 regions were amplified from RNA transcripts. A first-round RT-PCR of the TCR CDR3 used the HTBI primer set with the Qiagen OneStep RT-PCR kit. The libraries were constructed in a second round of multiplex PCR and then size-selected and purified. Sequencing of the libraries was done on an Illumina HiSeq2000 using paired-end 100 bp reads. The authors processed their data as follows. SOAPnuke was used to process the raw data, with reads discarded if the reads contained adapters or uncalled bases, had a mean Phred below 15, or lacked an exact constant-primer or identifier match. High-quality paired reads were merged using COPE v1.2.5, and each unique nucleotide sequence was defined as a clonotype. Clonotypes were aligned to IMGT TRBV, TRBD and TRBJ reference segments using MiTCR v1.1. Only V-J combinations with frequency above 0.0001, covering about 99% of repertoires, were analysed. The TCS score was defined as the ratio of F50 (clonal expansion) to E x V (chaos), calculated using BLOSUM62-based TCRdist between CDR3 peptides within each V-J. Welch's t-statistics and random forest reduced roughly 540 V-J features to 10 to 15, which were used in a naive Bayes classifier (R e1071). The Morisita-Horn index was used to measure how similar the thyroid and blood repertoires were. The raw public reads went through TCRdb reprocessing: fastp at Q25, MiXCR clone calling, in-frame beta chains kept. Every distinct CDR3 protein forms one entry, paired with its most common genes and DNA. What appears here as the V and J calls and clone size reflects TCRdb's work, not the paper's. The sample table lists more than 550,000 distinct CDR3 sequences, about 45% of them with a count of one. Jointly, the top ten make up more than 7% of the sample.

Findings and caveats that apply to the study as a whole: Sample size was not statistically predetermined, and blinding of investigators to group allocation was not performed. Most expanded thyroid clonotypes (frequency above 0.001) were also found in blood, which suggests that blood repertoires may mirror thyroid immune responses. In validation, the model predicted progression to ophthalmopathy with roughly 66% sensitivity and approximately 72% specificity, a median of 6.5 months before onset. A model built on a 13 V-J signature distinguished ophthalmopathy from stable hyperthyroidism, reaching about 88% sensitivity and about 81% specificity in cross-validation and 80%/75% in testing.

The sequenced sample was peripheral blood or thyroid tissue (not recorded which). The receptor's source is an adult man with Graves' disease, either hyperthyroidism or ophthalmopathy (not recorded which). The chain employs TRBV7-9 and TRBJ1-1; the D segment cannot be called with confidence. The CDR3 sequence is CASSPPRSDPKGTEAFF. The sequence in DNA is TGTGCCAGCAGCCCTCCCCGCAGCGATCCCAAAGGCACTGAAGCTTTCTTT.